Below, 10 T cell receptor beta chains from the same sample are listed, as sequenced in a study of T cell changes during pregnancy in multiple sclerosis. The repertoire was sequenced with immunoSEQ multiplex PCR; TCRdb's copy has only in-frame clones and lacks some. The sample lists approximately 74,000 clones, over 80% occurring once. The input for sequencing was peripheral blood, taken before pregnancy. The source of these receptors is a female donor with multiple sclerosis, enrolled in a pregnancy study.

In this sample, this clone turned up once. The CDR3 region has the DNA TGTGCCAGCAGCCTACCGGACCGGGGGGGCAATGAGCAGTTCTTC. The encoded protein is CASSLPDRGGNEQFF. V usage is TRBV11-2 and J usage is TRBJ2-1; 8 bases align to TRBD2. CDR1 and CDR2 from the germline V gene are SGHAT and FQNNGV. The CDR3 is made up of 15 amino acids. V lost 5 bases and J lost 6; bases outside the gene matches: 9. Drawing the rest from reference TRBV11-2 and TRBJ2-1, the complete variable domain is EAGVAQSPRYKIIEKRQSVAFWCNPISGHATLYWYQQILGQGPKLLIQFQNNGVVDDSQLPKDRFSAERLKGVDSTLKIQPAKLEDSAVYLCASSLPDRGGNEQFFGPGTRLTVL.

The V and J genes are TRBV4-3 and TRBJ2-1, with D perhaps TRBD1 (6 bases). The ends were cut back, 0 bases at V and 2 bases at J, with 8 bases in the middle. CDR1 and CDR2 from the germline V gene are LGHNA and YSLEER. The CDR3 is 15 residues long. As DNA, the CDR3 is TGCGCCAGCAGCCAAGACGGGACACCCTACAATGAGCAGTTCTTC. It codes for CASSQDGTPYNEQFF.

The chain is built from TRBV14 and TRBJ2-5; 8 bases agree with TRBD1. Germline V CDR1 and CDR2: SGHDN, FVKESK. The V segment lost 2 bases and the J segment 3 bases; nucleotides outside the gene matches: 8. CDR3 length: 16 residues. CDR3 loop: CASSQMGTGDKETQYF. The CDR3, as DNA: TGTGCCAGCAGCCAAATGGGGACAGGTGATAAAGAGACCCAGTACTTC.

V and J are TRBV19 and TRBJ2-1; TRBD2 matches at 7 bases. CDR3 length: 15 amino acids. V lost 3 bases to trimming and J lost 5 bases; unmatched junction nucleotides: 7. In germline, CDR1 is LNHDA, CDR2 SQIVND (reference sequence). The CDR3 reads CASSIGISGHNEQFF. CDR3 coding DNA: TGTGCCAGTAGTATTGGTATTAGCGGGCACAATGAGCAGTTCTTC.

V is TRBV18 and J is TRBJ2-7; D perhaps matches TRBD1 (5 bases). Germline V gene data show CDR1 as KGHSH and CDR2 as LQKENI. The CDR3 totals 12 residues. V was trimmed by 3 bases and J by 6 bases, leaving 9 bases between them. Here the CDR3 reads CASSPGQGEQYF. DNA for the CDR3: TGTGCCAGCTCACCCGGACAAGGCGAGCAGTACTTC.

The rearrangement links TRBV7-9 to TRBJ1-5; 8 bases are shared with TRBD1. CDR1 is SEHNR, CDR2 FQNEAQ, per germline (reference sequence). Trimming at V came to 5 bases and at J to 6 bases, leaving 12 bases not matched to a gene. The CDR3 spans 16 residues. In nucleotides, the CDR3 is TGTGCCAGCAGCCCGGGTCGGACAGGGTATAGTCAGCCCCAGCATTTT. Encoded protein: CASSPGRTGYSQPQHF.

This clone was seen a handful of times. V gene TRBV30 combines with J gene TRBJ1-1, with D hard to call. Germline CDR1 reads GTSNPN; CDR2 reads SVGIG (reference sequence). The CDR3 is 14 residues long. V shed 5 bases and J shed 0 bases, with 13 bases lying between them. The CDR3 region has the DNA TGTGCCTGGGAATCCCTAGGAATGAACACTGAAGCTTTCTTT. This gives the protein CAWESLGMNTEAFF. Supplemented by reference TRBV30 and TRBJ1-1, the full variable domain reads SQTIHQWPATLVQPVGSPLSLECTVEGTSNPNLYWYRQAAGRGLQLLFYSVGIGQISSEVPQNLSASRPQDRQFILSSKKLLLSDSGFYLCAWESLGMNTEAFFGQGTRLTVV.

V is TRBV4-1 and J is TRBJ2-3, with TRBD2 as a possible D gene (6 bases). Germline assignment: CDR1 MGHRA and CDR2 YSYEKL. The ends were cut back, 4 bases at V and 4 bases at J, with 15 bases in the middle. This CDR3 spans 15 amino acids. CDR3 region: CASSRTIKGPDTQYF. The CDR3 DNA reads as TGCGCCAGCAGCCGGACTATCAAGGGACCAGATACGCAGTATTTT.

This chain links TRBV12-5 with TRBJ2-7; a weak D match, TRBD1 (6 bases). The germline V gene has CDR1 LGHNT and CDR2 FRNRAP. The CDR3 has 15 amino acids. The V gene lost 2 bases and the J gene lost 2 bases, with 13 bases spanning the gap. DNA for the CDR3: TGTGCTAGTGGTTTGCTTGCCGCAGGGGCCTACGAGCAGTACTTC. It encodes CASGLLAAGAYEQYF.

The V and J genes are TRBV18 and TRBJ2-7; 11 bases match TRBD1. J gave up 2 bases and V 3 bases, and 9 bases lay outside the gene matches. CDR1 and CDR2 from the germline V gene are KGHSH and LQKENI. The CDR3 length is 17 residues. CDR3 sequence: CASSPLGQGATTYEQYF. The CDR3 DNA reads TGTGCCAGCTCACCGCTCGGACAGGGGGCAACAACCTACGAGCAGTACTTC.